The clone carrying this T cell receptor (beta chain) showed up just a few times. Its target is not known. CDR1 SGHTA and CDR2 FQGNSA come from the germline V gene. Trimming at V came to 4 bases and at J to 9 bases, leaving 13 bases not matched to a gene. The CDR3 extends over 17 amino acids. This entry is derived from a study of cytomegalovirus exposure and HLA in healthy donors. Study-wide results and limits: Among the sequence variants, a highly shared cluster was likely an artifact of sequencing. It was shown in a later analysis that HLA-associated TCR beta chains were more clonally expanded than other, equally common chains.

PCR involved 60 Vbeta and 13 Jbeta primers. Repertoires were generated with immunoSEQ multiplex PCR, while TCRdb's copy carries only in-frame clones and drops some. Among approximately 190,000 clones listed, 75% to 90% were seen once. The V gene is TRBV7-2, the J gene TRBJ1-6, with 9 bases that match TRBD1. Sequencing was performed on PBMCs. The sequence was collected from a woman between 45 and 60 years old in good health and CMV-seropositive. DNA for the CDR3: TGTGCCAGCAGCTCGCACTTGACCGGGACAGGGTCTTCACCCCTCCACTTT. Encoded protein: CASSSHLTGTGSSPLHF.